This T cell receptor (beta chain) originates from a study of control samples from healthy donors and cancer patients. In germline, CDR1 is MNHEY, CDR2 SVGEGT. The CDR3 runs to 20 residues. J gave up 0 bases and V 4 bases, and 14 bases lay outside the gene matches. Clones were read by immunoSEQ multiplex PCR, and TCRdb kept only the in-frame ones, dropping some. The sample consists of 110,000 to 150,000 clones, roughly 89% of them appearing once. The material sequenced was blood. This sequence originates from a man aged 30 to 39 in good health. The chain has TRBV6-2 or TRBV6-3 and TRBJ2-1; 11 bases fit TRBD2. CDR3 amino acids: CASSWPGTSGPHYSYNEQFF. CDR3 DNA sequence: TGTGCCAGCAGTTGGCCTGGGACTAGCGGCCCCCATTACTCCTACAATGAGCAGTTCTTC.